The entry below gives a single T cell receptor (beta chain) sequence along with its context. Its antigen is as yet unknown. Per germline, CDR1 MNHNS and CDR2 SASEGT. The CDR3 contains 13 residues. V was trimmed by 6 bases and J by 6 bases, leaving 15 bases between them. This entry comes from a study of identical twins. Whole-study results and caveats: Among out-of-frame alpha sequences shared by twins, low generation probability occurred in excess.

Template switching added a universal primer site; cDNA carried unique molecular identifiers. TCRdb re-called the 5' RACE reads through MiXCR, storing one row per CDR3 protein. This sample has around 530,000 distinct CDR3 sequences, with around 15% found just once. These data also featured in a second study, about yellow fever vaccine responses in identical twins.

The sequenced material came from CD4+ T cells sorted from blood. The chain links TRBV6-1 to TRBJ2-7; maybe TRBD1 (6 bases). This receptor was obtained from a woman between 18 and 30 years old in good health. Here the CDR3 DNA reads TGTGCCAGCAGCAGGGGAAGTTTTGGCGAGCAGTACTTC. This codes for CASSRGSFGEQYF.